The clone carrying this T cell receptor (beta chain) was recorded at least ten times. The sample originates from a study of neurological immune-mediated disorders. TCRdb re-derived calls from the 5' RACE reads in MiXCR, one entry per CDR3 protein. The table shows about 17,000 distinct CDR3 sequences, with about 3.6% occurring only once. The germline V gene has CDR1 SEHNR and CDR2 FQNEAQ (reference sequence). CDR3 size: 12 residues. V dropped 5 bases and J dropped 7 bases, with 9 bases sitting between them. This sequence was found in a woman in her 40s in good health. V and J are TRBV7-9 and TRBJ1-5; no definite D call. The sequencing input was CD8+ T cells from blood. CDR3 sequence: CASSPDGQPQHF. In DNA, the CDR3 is TGTGCCAGCAGCCCCGACGGGCAGCCCCAGCATTTT.